A single sample gave rise to the 21 T cell receptor beta chains below, sequenced in a study of CD8 T cells in Susac syndrome. After extraction with the RNeasy kit, roughly 0.45 to 1 ug of the RNA was reverse transcribed using random hexamers. TCRdb re-derived calls from the immunoSEQ multiplex PCR reads in MiXCR, one entry per CDR3 protein. Of fewer than 35,000 distinct CDR3 sequences detected, 94% appear once; the ten largest clones hold 0.27%. Sequenced input: CD8+ T cells from PBMCs. These receptor sequences come from a human donor in good health.

The V gene is TRBV3-1, the J gene TRBJ1-2, with TRBD1 identical over 7 bases. V lost 5 bases and J lost 8; bases outside the gene matches: 5. Germline CDR1 is LGHDT and CDR2 is YNNKEL (reference sequence). The CDR3 is 12 amino acids. The CDR3 region is CASSTTGKGYTF. For the CDR3, the DNA is TGTGCCAGCAGCACGACAGGGAAGGGCTACACCTTC.

The rearrangement joins TRBV20-1 to TRBJ2-7; D perhaps matches TRBD1 (6 bases). Germline V lookup: CDR1 DFQATT, CDR2 SNEGSKA (reference sequence). V lost 8 bases to trimming and J lost 6 bases, with 26 bases between them. The CDR3 consists of 15 residues. The CDR3 loop is CSSPELTGLSSEQYF. In nucleotides, the CDR3 is TGCAGTTCACCGGAGCTGACAGGCTTATCGAGCGAGCAGTACTTC.

The V call is TRBV7-9, the J call TRBJ2-7; 9 positions agree with TRBD1. J gave up 3 bases and V 1 base, and 4 bases lay outside the gene matches. CDR3 length: 15 amino acids. Germline-derived CDR1 and CDR2 are SEHNR and FQNEAQ (reference sequence). CDR3 sequence (DNA): TGTGCCAGCAGCTTAGAAGGACAGGGGTACTACGAGCAGTACTTC. Translated, it gives CASSLEGQGYYEQYF.

The chain joins TRBV11-2 to TRBJ1-1, with D possibly being TRBD1 (6 bases). The CDR3 length is 17 residues. The germline V and J ends were trimmed by 4 bases and 5 bases, with 23 bases remaining between them. Germline CDR1 and CDR2: SGHAT and FQNNGV. The CDR3 reads CASSWPGQSLVYTEAFF. CDR3 sequence (DNA): TGTGCCAGCAGCTGGCCGGGACAAAGTTTAGTGTATACTGAAGCTTTCTTT.

This clonotype was seen more than once but under ten times. The chain carries TRBV7-8 and TRBJ1-2; 7 bases align to TRBD1. With 3 bases clipped from V and 6 bases from J, the junction kept 7 bases outside the gene matches. This CDR3 spans 14 amino acids. Germline V CDR1 and CDR2: SGHVS, FQNEAQ. This chain's CDR3 is CASSFSGGKDGYTF. The CDR3 nucleotides read TGTGCCAGCAGCTTTTCAGGGGGAAAAGATGGCTACACCTTC.

CDR3 coding DNA: TGTGCCAGCAGCTCCCCCCCCGGACTAGCGTACGAGCAGTACTTC. Translated, it gives CASSSPPGLAYEQYF. The J gene is TRBJ2-7, the V gene TRBV7-2, with 9 nucleotides matching TRBD2. This CDR3 region has 15 residues. V shed 4 bases, J shed 4 bases, and the junction held 8 bases outside the gene matches. The germline V gene has CDR1 SGHTA and CDR2 FQGNSA.

V is TRBV10-3 and J is TRBJ2-7; no definite D call. The germline CDR1 and CDR2 sequences are ENHRY and SYGVKD. The CDR3 covers 12 residues. V was pared by 4 bases and J by 6 bases, with 10 bases between. CDR3 loop: CAISVLRSEQYF. The CDR3 DNA follows: TGTGCCATCAGTGTTCTGCGGAGCGAGCAGTACTTC.

The chain carries TRBV12-3 or TRBV12-4 and TRBJ1-5; no clear D gene. V was cut by 4 bases and J by 0 bases, with 4 bases left in between. This CDR3 has 13 amino acids. CDR3 nucleotides: TGTGCCAGCAGTTCAAATAGCAATCAGCCCCAGCATTTT. This gives the protein CASSSNSNQPQHF.

The V and J genes are TRBV6-4 and TRBJ2-1; TRBD1 aligns across 11 bases. Germline V CDR1 and CDR2: MRHNA, SNTAGT. Losses at the gene ends were 5 bases for V and 5 bases for J; bases not matched to a gene: 5. The CDR3 spans 15 residues. CDR3 residues: CASSPGTGGDNEQFF. CDR3 nucleotide sequence: TGTGCCAGCAGTCCCGGGACAGGGGGGGACAATGAGCAGTTCTTC.

This chain links TRBV28 with TRBJ1-2, with D uncertain. CDR1 and CDR2 from the germline V gene are MDHEN and SYDVKM. V was cut by 5 bases and J by 2 bases, with 12 bases left in between. The CDR3 is 14 amino acids. The CDR3 protein is CASSPKVGNYGYTF. CDR3 DNA sequence: TGTGCCAGCAGTCCAAAGGTGGGCAACTATGGCTACACCTTC.

This chain connects TRBV19 to TRBJ1-6; D is undetermined. Germline V gene data show CDR1 as LNHDA and CDR2 as SQIVND (reference sequence). V was trimmed by 8 bases and J by 10 bases, leaving 21 bases between them. CDR3 length: 15 residues. CDR3 protein: CASGDIGTAGSPLHF. The CDR3 region has the DNA TGTGCCAGTGGGGATATCGGAACTGCTGGATCACCCCTCCACTTT.

This clonotype was seen just once. This chain uses TRBV20-1 with TRBJ2-1, with D unclear. The V and J ends lost 0 bases and 3 bases respectively, with 9 bases between them. This CDR3 contains 14 residues. From germline, CDR1 is DFQATT and CDR2 SNEGSKA (reference sequence). The DNA for the CDR3 is TGCAGTGCTAGAGATCGTCAAAACTACAATGAGCAGTTCTTC. The encoded protein is CSARDRQNYNEQFF.

V gene TRBV5-4 combines with J gene TRBJ1-2; no clear D. The CDR3 loop spans 16 amino acids. Germline V gene lookup returns CDR1 SGHNT and CDR2 YYREEE (reference sequence). V lost 0 bases and J lost 2, with 14 bases in between. Here the CDR3 reads CASSLEYGGKNYGYTF. CDR3 nucleotides: TGTGCCAGCAGCTTGGAGTATGGAGGCAAGAACTATGGCTACACCTTC.

This rearrangement joins TRBV20-1 to TRBJ1-1, with D tentatively TRBD1 (5 bases). Between the trimmed V and J ends, which lost 0 bases and 0 bases, there was a span of 14 bases. This CDR3 is 16 amino acids long. Germline-derived CDR1 and CDR2 are DFQATT and SNEGSKA (reference sequence). CDR3 residues: CSARDPVEGMNTEAFF. Written as DNA, the CDR3 is TGCAGTGCTAGAGACCCCGTAGAGGGGATGAACACTGAAGCTTTCTTT.

The genes are TRBV11-2 and TRBJ2-5; a possible D gene is TRBD2 (6 bases). The CDR3 runs to 14 residues. Trimming shortened V by 4 bases and J by 5 bases, and 14 bases separated the two germline ends. The germline gives CDR1 SGHAT, CDR2 FQNNGV. The CDR3 is CASSSTRGAETQYF. In DNA form, the CDR3 reads TGTGCCAGCAGCTCGACTAGAGGGGCTGAGACCCAGTACTTC.

This clonotype was counted once. This chain links TRBV10-3 with TRBJ2-1; no clear D. Deletions cut 8 bases from V and 7 bases from J, with 15 bases between. The CDR3 length is 13 residues. Germline V gene data show CDR1 as ENHRY and CDR2 as SYGVKD. CDR3 in amino acids: CAIGIPSRNEQFF. CDR3 bases: TGTGCCATCGGTATCCCCTCGAGGAATGAGCAGTTCTTC.

This clonotype was counted a single time. The genes are TRBV13 and TRBJ1-3, with D unclear. Trimming removed 0 bases from V and 2 bases from J, with 14 bases in between. Germline CDR1 reads PRHDT; CDR2 reads FYEKMQ (reference sequence). The CDR3 sequence is 17 residues long. CDR3 nucleotide sequence: TGTGCCAGCAGCTTAGGAGGAGGTGGTGGAACTGGAAACACCATATATTTT. Its protein is CASSLGGGGGTGNTIYF. Using reference TRBV13 and TRBJ1-3 for the parts outside the CDR3, the full variable domain is AAGVIQSPRHLIKEKRETATLKCYPIPRHDTVYWYQQGPGQDPQFLISFYEKMQSDKGSIPDRFSAQQFSDYHSELNMSSLELGDSALYFCASSLGGGGGTGNTIYFGEGSWLTVV.

The chain carries TRBV6-2 or TRBV6-3 and TRBJ2-1; TRBD1 agrees at 9 bases. J was trimmed by 8 bases and V by 6 bases; bases with no gene match: 11. The CDR3 runs 15 residues. CDR1 is MNHEY, CDR2 SVGEGT, per germline. CDR3 DNA: TGTGCCAGCAGCATTAGGGGACAGGGTAGAGATGAGCAGTTCTTC. This translates into CASSIRGQGRDEQFF.

This chain joins TRBV7-9 and TRBJ2-5; possible D gene TRBD2, 7 bases. V was cut by 2 bases and J by 5 bases, with 21 bases left in between. This CDR3 comprises 17 residues. CDR1 is SEHNR, CDR2 FQNEAQ, per germline (reference sequence). CDR3 bases: TGTGCCAGCAGCTTAAGGGTGGGGGGGCCGGATTGGGAGACCCAGTACTTC. It translates to CASSLRVGGPDWETQYF.

This clonotype was detected once. In nucleotides, the CDR3 is TGTGCCAGCACTCCGGGACTACTAATCTACGAGCAGTACTTC. It codes for CASTPGLLIYEQYF. This chain joins TRBV7-2 and TRBJ2-7, with 7 bases matching TRBD2. Trimming at V came to 7 bases and at J to 3 bases, leaving 9 bases not matched to a gene. The CDR3 runs 14 residues. Germline CDR1 is SGHTA and CDR2 is FQGNSA.

This chain joins TRBV12-3 or TRBV12-4 and TRBJ1-2; D is unresolved. The CDR3 loop spans 12 amino acids. Between the trimmed V and J ends, which lost 5 bases and 8 bases, there was a span of 12 bases. In DNA form, the CDR3 reads TGTGCCAGCAGTACCGAAGCGGGAGGCTACACCTTC. Residues: CASSTEAGGYTF.